Listed here are 17 T cell receptor beta chains from one sample, sequenced in a study of STAT5B mutations in CD4+ large granular lymphocyte leukemia. Sequencing used immunoSEQ multiplex PCR; TCRdb keeps in-frame clones, though not all of them. The sample carries around 21,000 clones, less than 80% recorded once. Input material: CD4+ T cells from blood buffy coats. Receptor source: a human donor in good health.

The rearrangement joins TRBV11-3 to TRBJ2-1; unclear D gene. From germline, CDR1 is SGHNT and CDR2 YENEEA. The CDR3 contains 11 residues. Trimming took 3 bases from V and 10 from J, leaving 7 bases between them. The DNA for the CDR3 is TGTGCCAGCAGCTTCGAAAAGGAGCAGTTCTTC. Translated: CASSFEKEQFF. The full variable domain, in which reference TRBV11-3 and TRBJ2-1 provide the parts outside the CDR3, is EAGVVQSPRYKIIEKKQPVAFWCNPISGHNTLYWYLQNLGQGPELLIRYENEEAVDDSQLPKDRFSAERLKGVDSTLKIQPAELGDSAVYLCASSFEKEQFFGPGTRLTVL.

The chain joins TRBV27 to TRBJ2-5; 7 bases match TRBD1. J gave up 5 bases and V 6 bases, and 6 bases lay outside the gene matches. CDR1 is MNHEY and CDR2 is SMNVEV in the germline V gene (reference sequence). There are 13 residues in the CDR3. The CDR3 loop is CASRPDRVETQYF. CDR3 DNA sequence: TGTGCCAGCAGGCCCGACAGGGTTGAGACCCAGTACTTC.

This clone was seen just once. The rearrangement uses TRBV11-3 and TRBJ2-4; D gene ambiguous. The CDR3 is 14 residues long. V gave up 5 bases and J gave up 0 bases, with 8 bases separating them. Germline V gene sequence: CDR1 SGHNT, CDR2 YENEEA. CDR3 DNA: TGTGCCAGCAGCCCTCCGGTAGCCAAAAACATTCAGTACTTC. Amino acids: CASSPPVAKNIQYF.

The gene calls are TRBV6-1 and TRBJ1-1, with D possibly matching TRBD1 (6 bases). The CDR3 covers 13 residues. Trimming left V 5 bases short and J 8 bases short, with 15 bases between. Germline CDR1 is MNHNS and CDR2 is SASEGT. CDR3 region: CASSLTGPSEAFF. The CDR3 DNA reads as TGTGCCAGCAGTTTAACAGGGCCCTCGGAAGCTTTCTTT.

This clone appeared a few times. The chain uses TRBV13 and TRBJ1-1; D gene unclear. There are 15 residues in the CDR3. Trimming shortened V by 2 bases and J by 0 bases, and 10 bases separated the two germline ends. Germline V lookup: CDR1 PRHDT, CDR2 FYEKMQ (reference sequence). The CDR3 DNA follows: TGTGCCAGCAGCTTAAGCGGAAAGATGAACACTGAAGCTTTCTTT. It encodes CASSLSGKMNTEAFF.

This clone was counted a few times. The rearrangement uses TRBV27 and TRBJ2-2; D is uncertain. Per germline, CDR1 MNHEY and CDR2 SMNVEV (reference sequence). V lost 2 bases and J 1 base, leaving 5 bases between the germline ends. The CDR3 runs 14 residues. The CDR3 loop reads CASSLRLNTGELFF. The CDR3 DNA sequence: TGTGCCAGCAGTTTACGGTTGAACACCGGGGAGCTGTTTTTT.

The chain is built from TRBV7-9 and TRBJ2-3; 8 nucleotides match TRBD2. With V trimmed by 4 bases and J by 3 bases, 6 bases remained unmatched. Looked up from germline, CDR1 is SEHNR and CDR2 is FQNEAQ (reference sequence). The CDR3 has 15 amino acids. The CDR3 spells CASSSTSAKTDTQYF. The CDR3 DNA is TGTGCCAGCAGCTCGACTAGCGCGAAAACAGATACGCAGTATTTT. The full variable domain, in which reference TRBV7-9 and TRBJ2-3 provide the parts outside the CDR3, is DTGVSQNPRHKITKRGQNVTFRCDPISEHNRLYWYRQTLGQGPEFLTYFQNEAQLEKSRLLSDRFSAERPKGSFSTLEIQRTEQGDSAMYLCASSSTSAKTDTQYFGPGTRLTVL.

The chain is built from TRBV5-6 and TRBJ2-1; TRBD2 is a possible D gene (6 bases). The germline CDR1 and CDR2 sequences are SGHDT and YYEEEE. The CDR3 consists of 16 residues. Between the trimmed V and J ends, which lost 7 bases and 5 bases, there was a span of 22 bases. CDR3 loop: CASRWGGAPGHNEQFF. The CDR3 DNA follows: TGTGCCAGCCGTTGGGGCGGGGCCCCTGGCCACAATGAGCAGTTCTTC.

The V call is TRBV5-1, the J call TRBJ2-1, with TRBD2 matching 9 bases. CDR1 SGHRS and CDR2 YFSETQ come from the germline V gene. CDR3 length: 16 amino acids. V shed 4 bases, J shed 2 bases, and the junction held 7 bases outside the gene matches. The CDR3 nucleotides read TGCGCCAGCAGCGCGACTAGCGGAGGGACCTACAATGAGCAGTTCTTC. Translated, it gives CASSATSGGTYNEQFF.

Only a few counts were recorded for this clone. This chain links TRBV7-9 with TRBJ2-5, with D hard to call. Per the germline V gene, CDR1 is SEHNR and CDR2 is FQNEAQ (reference sequence). V was cut by 1 base and J by 2 bases, with 8 bases left in between. This CDR3 is built from 14 residues. The CDR3 sequence: CASSLGPLQETQYF. The CDR3 DNA follows: TGTGCCAGCAGCTTAGGGCCCCTACAAGAGACCCAGTACTTC.

The CDR3 bases are TGTGCCAGCAGCTCTAGCGGGAGGGTGAATGAGCAGTTCTTC. Translated, it gives CASSSSGRVNEQFF. The chain joins TRBV7-9 to TRBJ2-1; 12 nucleotides align to TRBD2. The CDR3 covers 14 residues. Germline loops: CDR1 SEHNR, CDR2 FQNEAQ (reference sequence). V shed 4 bases and J 7 bases; nucleotides not matched to a gene: 2. Drawing the rest from reference TRBV7-9 and TRBJ2-1, the complete variable domain is DTGVSQNPRHKITKRGQNVTFRCDPISEHNRLYWYRQTLGQGPEFLTYFQNEAQLEKSRLLSDRFSAERPKGSFSTLEIQRTEQGDSAMYLCASSSSGRVNEQFFGPGTRLTVL.

V gene TRBV11-2 combines with J gene TRBJ1-1; D may be TRBD1 (5 bases). The CDR3 is 14 amino acids. Trimming removed 6 bases at V and 4 bases at J, with 15 bases between. Per germline, CDR1 SGHAT and CDR2 FQNNGV. Written as DNA, the CDR3 is TGTGCCAGCAGGCTAGGGACCGTCAGCACTGAAGCTTTCTTT. Translating gives CASRLGTVSTEAFF.

The chain recombines TRBV10-1 with TRBJ1-3; D is uncertain. The germline gives CDR1 WNHNN, CDR2 SYGVQD (reference sequence). This CDR3 is built from 16 residues. V gave up 0 bases and J gave up 3 bases, with 12 bases separating them. The DNA of the CDR3 is TGCGCCAGCAGTGAGTCAATCGCGGTTCTTGGAAACACCATATATTTT. Translating gives CASSESIAVLGNTIYF.

The chain recombines TRBV30 with TRBJ1-6, with TRBD1 as a possible D gene (5 bases). Per germline, CDR1 GTSNPN and CDR2 SVGIG (reference sequence). The CDR3 is 14 residues long. V was pared by 4 bases and J by 9 bases, with 16 bases between. CDR3 residues: CAWKNGAGPSPLHF. For the CDR3, the DNA is TGTGCCTGGAAGAACGGGGCGGGGCCTTCACCCCTCCACTTT. The whole variable domain, remainder taken from reference TRBV30 and TRBJ1-6, is SQTIHQWPATLVQPVGSPLSLECTVEGTSNPNLYWYRQAAGRGLQLLFYSVGIGQISSEVPQNLSASRPQDRQFILSSKKLLLSDSGFYLCAWKNGAGPSPLHFGNGTRLTVT.

The chain couples TRBV9 to TRBJ2-1; perhaps TRBD2 as D (6 bases). Germline V gene lookup returns CDR1 SGDLS and CDR2 YYNGEE. This CDR3 has 13 residues. V dropped 7 bases and J dropped 8 bases, with 16 bases sitting between them. The CDR3 region is CASRRSSVDEQFF. The CDR3 DNA reads TGTGCCAGCCGGAGGTCTAGCGTCGATGAGCAGTTCTTC. Based on the CDR3 plus reference TRBV9 and TRBJ2-1, the full variable domain is DSGVTQTPKHLITATGQRVTLRCSPRSGDLSVYWYQQSLDQGLQFLIQYYNGEERAKGNILERFSAQQFPDLHSELNLSSLELGDSALYFCASRRSSVDEQFFGPGTRLTVL.

This chain uses TRBV11-2 with TRBJ1-1, with no clear D. The CDR3 extends over 14 amino acids. CDR1 is SGHAT, CDR2 FQNNGV, per germline. Trimming stripped 4 bases from V and 6 bases from J, with 15 bases between. In DNA form, the CDR3 reads TGTGCCAGCAGCTCTGAAACTCGCCGGGCTGAAGCTTTCTTT. Translated: CASSSETRRAEAFF. Combining the CDR3 with reference TRBV11-2 and TRBJ1-1 gives the whole variable domain EAGVAQSPRYKIIEKRQSVAFWCNPISGHATLYWYQQILGQGPKLLIQFQNNGVVDDSQLPKDRFSAERLKGVDSTLKIQPAKLEDSAVYLCASSSETRRAEAFFGQGTRLTVV.

The genes are TRBV28 and TRBJ1-4; D perhaps matches TRBD1 (5 bases). V was clipped by 4 bases and J by 3 bases, with 9 bases between them. The CDR3 length is 14 residues. Germline V gene data show CDR1 as MDHEN and CDR2 as SYDVKM. CDR3 sequence: CASSSGHPNEKLFF. DNA of the CDR3: TGTGCCAGCAGTTCCGGACACCCTAATGAAAAACTGTTTTTT.